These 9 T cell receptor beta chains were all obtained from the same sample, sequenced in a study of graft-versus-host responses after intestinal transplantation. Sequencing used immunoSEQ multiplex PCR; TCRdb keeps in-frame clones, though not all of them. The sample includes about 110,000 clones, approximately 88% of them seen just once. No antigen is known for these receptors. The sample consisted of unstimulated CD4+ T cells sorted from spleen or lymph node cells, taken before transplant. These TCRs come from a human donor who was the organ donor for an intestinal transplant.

The CDR3 region is CASSETGIGETQYF. For the CDR3, the DNA is TGTGCCAGCAGTGAAACAGGGATCGGGGAGACCCAGTACTTC. The chain uses TRBV6-5 and TRBJ2-5; possibly TRBD1 for D (6 bases). Trimming removed 5 bases at V and 5 bases at J, with 15 bases between. This CDR3 spans 14 amino acids. CDR1 and CDR2 (germline): MNHEY, SVGAGI.

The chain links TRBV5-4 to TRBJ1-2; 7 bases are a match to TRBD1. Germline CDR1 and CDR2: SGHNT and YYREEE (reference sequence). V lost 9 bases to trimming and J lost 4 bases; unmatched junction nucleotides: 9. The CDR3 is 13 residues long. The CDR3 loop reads CATSTGNRYGYTF. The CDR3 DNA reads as TGTGCCACCTCGACAGGGAATCGCTATGGCTACACCTTC.

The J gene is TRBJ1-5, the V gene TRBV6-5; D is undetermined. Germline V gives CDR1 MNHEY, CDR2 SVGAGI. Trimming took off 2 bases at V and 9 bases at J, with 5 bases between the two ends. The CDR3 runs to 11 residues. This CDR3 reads CASSYDGPQHF. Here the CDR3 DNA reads TGTGCCAGCAGTTACGATGGGCCCCAGCATTTT.

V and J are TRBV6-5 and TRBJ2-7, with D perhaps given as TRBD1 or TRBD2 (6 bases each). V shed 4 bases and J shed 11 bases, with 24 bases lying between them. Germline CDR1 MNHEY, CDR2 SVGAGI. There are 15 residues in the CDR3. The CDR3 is CASSSPRDNLGSEYF. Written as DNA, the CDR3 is TGTGCCAGCAGTTCCCCGCGGGACAACCTTGGGTCCGAGTACTTC.

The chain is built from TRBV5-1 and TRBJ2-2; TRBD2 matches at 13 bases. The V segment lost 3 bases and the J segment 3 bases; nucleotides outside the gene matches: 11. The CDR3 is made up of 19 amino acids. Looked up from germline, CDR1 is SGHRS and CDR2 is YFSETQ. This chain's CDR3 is CASSWAWTSGSRDTGELFF. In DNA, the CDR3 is TGCGCCAGCAGCTGGGCGTGGACTAGCGGGAGTCGGGACACCGGGGAGCTGTTTTTT.

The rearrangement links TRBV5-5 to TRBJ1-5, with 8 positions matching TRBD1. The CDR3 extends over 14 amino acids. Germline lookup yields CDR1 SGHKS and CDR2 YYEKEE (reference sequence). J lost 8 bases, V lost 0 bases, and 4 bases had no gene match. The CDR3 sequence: CASSLGQGAKPQHF. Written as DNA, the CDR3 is TGTGCCAGCAGCTTGGGGCAGGGGGCGAAGCCCCAGCATTTT.

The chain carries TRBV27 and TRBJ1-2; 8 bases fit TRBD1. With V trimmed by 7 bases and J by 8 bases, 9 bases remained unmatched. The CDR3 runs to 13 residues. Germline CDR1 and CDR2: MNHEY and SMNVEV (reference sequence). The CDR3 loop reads CASKPGQVGGYTF. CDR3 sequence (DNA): TGTGCCAGCAAACCGGGACAGGTGGGAGGCTACACCTTC.

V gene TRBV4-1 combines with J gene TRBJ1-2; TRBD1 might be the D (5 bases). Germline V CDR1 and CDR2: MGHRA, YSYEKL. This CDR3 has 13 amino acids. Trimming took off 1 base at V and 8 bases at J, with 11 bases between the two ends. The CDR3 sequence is CASSQGQIAGYTF. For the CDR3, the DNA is TGCGCCAGCAGCCAAGGACAGATCGCGGGCTACACCTTC.

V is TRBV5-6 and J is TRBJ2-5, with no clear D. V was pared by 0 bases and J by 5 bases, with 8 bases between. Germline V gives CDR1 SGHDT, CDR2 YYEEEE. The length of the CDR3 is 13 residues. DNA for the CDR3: TGTGCCAGCAGCTTGGGGCTTCCTGAGACCCAGTACTTC. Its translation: CASSLGLPETQYF.